This T cell receptor beta chain was retrieved from a study of T cell responses to AZD1222 COVID-19 vaccine. Study-wide findings and caveats: Clonal diversity was possibly underestimated; the donors were predominantly white British and more often female.

A remark on this clone: Its antigen remains unknown.

CDR3 length equals 14 residues. Losses at the gene ends were 4 bases for V and 6 bases for J; bases not matched to a gene: 10. CDR1 SGHRS and CDR2 YFSETQ come from the germline V gene. Only in-frame clones appear in the TCRdb table, and some are missing; sequencing was by immunoSEQ multiplex PCR. The sample shows about 150,000 clones, around nine tenths of them seen only once. The chain links TRBV5-1 to TRBJ2-7, with 7 bases matching TRBD1. Sequencing used peripheral blood, obtained on day 0 of AZD1222 vaccination. The clonotype comes from an adult in good health. CDR3 sequence: CASSLGTEIGEQYF. Written as DNA, the CDR3 is TGCGCCAGCAGCCTGGGGACAGAGATAGGCGAGCAGTACTTC.